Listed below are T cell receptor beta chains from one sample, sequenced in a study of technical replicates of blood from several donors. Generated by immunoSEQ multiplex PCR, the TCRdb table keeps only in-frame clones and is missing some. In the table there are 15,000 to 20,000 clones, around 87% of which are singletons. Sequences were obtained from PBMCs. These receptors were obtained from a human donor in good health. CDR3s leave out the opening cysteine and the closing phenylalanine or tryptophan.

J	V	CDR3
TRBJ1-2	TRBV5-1	ASSFWAGYGYT
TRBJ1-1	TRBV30	AWRAGGTEAF
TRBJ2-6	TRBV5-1	ASSPGLTPGANVLT
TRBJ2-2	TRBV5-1	ASSLTGGDGGELF
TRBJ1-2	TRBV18	ASSHGTGGSGYGYT
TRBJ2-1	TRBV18	ASSPVSVGGDEQF
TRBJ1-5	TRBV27	ASSSIQGIQPQH
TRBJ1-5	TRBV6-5	ASSYSSGRGQPQH
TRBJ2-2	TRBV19	ASSVLGANTGELF
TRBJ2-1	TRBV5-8	ASSRDLAGGKNEQF
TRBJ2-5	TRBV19	ASSGGGPETQY
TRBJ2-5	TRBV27	ASREGLARETQY
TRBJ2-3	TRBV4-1	ASSRENSGRAESDTQY
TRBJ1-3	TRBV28	ASSLFGFSGNTIY
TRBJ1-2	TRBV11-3	ASSFYREYYGYT
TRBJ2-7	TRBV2	ASRLGLAVYEQY
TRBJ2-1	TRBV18	ASSRQGAIEQF
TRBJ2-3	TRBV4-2	ASSRAQGWMVDTQY
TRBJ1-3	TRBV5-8	ASSLRGRNTIY